These 31 T cell receptor beta chains were sequenced from one sample in a study of cytomegalovirus exposure and HLA in healthy donors. In the PCR, 60 Vbeta and 13 Jbeta primers were used. TCRdb's copy holds only in-frame clones and misses some; the assay was immunoSEQ multiplex PCR. The sample records 160,000 or so clones, approximately 84% being singletons. Sequencing was carried out using PBMCs. The receptors shown here come from a woman aged 40 to 50 in good health and CMV-seropositive.

The chain carries TRBV6-6 and TRBJ2-1, with 7 bases fitting TRBD1. This CDR3 contains 14 residues. Germline values: CDR1 MNHNY, CDR2 SVGAGI (reference sequence). V gave up 2 bases and J gave up 5 bases; unmatched junction bases: 3. The CDR3 DNA follows: TGTGCCAGCAGTTACGGGACAGCTAACAATGAGCAGTTCTTC. Translated, it gives CASSYGTANNEQFF.

This clone came up a few times. V is TRBV4-3 and J is TRBJ2-5; the D gene is possibly TRBD2 (6 bases). V was clipped by 0 bases and J by 2 bases, with 10 bases between them. From germline, CDR1 is LGHNA and CDR2 YSLEER. The CDR3 length is 15 residues. CDR3 sequence (DNA): TGCGCCAGCAGCCAAGATCTGGGGAGGCAAGAGACCCAGTACTTC. Its translation: CASSQDLGRQETQYF.

This clone was counted between two and nine times. The chain couples TRBV30 to TRBJ1-3; D not certain. Germline V lookup: CDR1 GTSNPN, CDR2 SVGIG (reference sequence). V was clipped by 0 bases and J by 4 bases, with 7 bases between them. The CDR3 extends over 13 amino acids. The CDR3 sequence is CAWSVSRGNTIYF. Written as DNA, the CDR3 is TGTGCCTGGAGTGTAAGTCGGGGAAACACCATATATTTT.

The chain combines TRBV9 with TRBJ2-1; TRBD2 matches at 9 bases. The V segment lost 2 bases and the J segment 6 bases; nucleotides outside the gene matches: 15. Germline loops: CDR1 SGDLS, CDR2 YYNGEE. The CDR3 is 18 residues long. CDR3 region: CASSVGLAGPTAPNEQFF. The DNA of the CDR3 is TGTGCCAGCAGCGTTGGTCTAGCGGGGCCAACCGCCCCCAATGAGCAGTTCTTC.

This sequence joins TRBV27 and TRBJ1-1, with D possibly TRBD1 on 6 matching bases. V was shortened by 3 bases and J by 4 bases, with 9 bases between the two germline ends. Germline values: CDR1 MNHEY, CDR2 SMNVEV (reference sequence). This CDR3 is built from 13 residues. The CDR3 spells CASSFRGVTEAFF. Here the CDR3 DNA reads TGTGCCAGCAGTTTCAGGGGAGTCACTGAAGCTTTCTTT.

J is TRBJ2-7 and V is TRBV19, with a weak D call TRBD1 (6 bases). The germline gives CDR1 LNHDA, CDR2 SQIVND (reference sequence). This CDR3 has 13 residues. V lost 4 bases, J lost 5 bases, and 12 bases lay in between. The CDR3 spells CASSTQGRNEQYF. Here the CDR3 DNA reads TGTGCCAGTAGTACCCAGGGGCGGAACGAGCAGTACTTC.

This clone was counted only a few times. V usage is TRBV6-5 and J usage is TRBJ2-1; TRBD2 aligns across 10 bases. Trimming removed 2 bases from V and 5 bases from J; junction bases left unmatched: 6. This CDR3 is built from 16 residues. Per germline, CDR1 MNHEY and CDR2 SVGAGI. The CDR3 reads CASSYTQRGGNNEQFF. Here the CDR3 DNA reads TGTGCCAGCAGTTACACCCAGCGGGGGGGGAACAATGAGCAGTTCTTC.

This clone occurred a few times. The CDR3 protein is CASSQVLQGGSPLHF. The DNA of the CDR3 is TGCGCCAGCAGCCAAGTATTACAGGGGGGATCACCCCTCCACTTT. The genes are TRBV4-3 and TRBJ1-6; 8 bases line up with TRBD1. With V trimmed by 1 base and J by 10 bases, 6 bases remained unmatched. The CDR3 covers 15 residues. Germline V CDR1 and CDR2: LGHNA, YSLEER.

The CDR3 region has the DNA TGTGCCAGCTTGGGCAGGGGCCACGAGCAGTACTTC. It encodes CASLGRGHEQYF. The V and J genes are TRBV6-5 and TRBJ2-7, with D possibly TRBD1 on 6 matching bases. The V gene's germline CDR1 is MNHEY and CDR2 SVGAGI. The CDR3 spans 12 residues. Trimming took off 8 bases at V and 5 bases at J, with 13 bases between the two ends.

This clone came up a few times. The chain has TRBV6-6 and TRBJ2-5, with 8 bases lining up with TRBD1. The ends lost 6 bases at V and 0 bases at J; junction bases unmatched: 9. Germline CDR1 is MNHNY and CDR2 is SVGAGI (reference sequence). The CDR3 runs to 16 residues. The CDR3 here is CASRQTGAFHQETQYF. The CDR3, as DNA: TGTGCCAGCAGACAGACAGGGGCCTTTCACCAAGAGACCCAGTACTTC.

The V gene is TRBV11-2, the J gene TRBJ2-7, with 7 positions matching TRBD1. J lost 9 bases, V lost 1 base, and 12 bases had no gene match. CDR1 is SGHAT and CDR2 is FQNNGV in the germline V gene. This CDR3 comprises 15 residues. The CDR3 reads CASSLAGTVSRGQYF. CDR3 coding DNA: TGTGCCAGCAGCTTAGCAGGGACAGTGAGTAGGGGGCAGTACTTC.

The J gene is TRBJ1-3, the V gene TRBV7-9, with TRBD1 identical over 8 bases. J lost 6 bases, V lost 2 bases, and 3 bases had no gene match. Looked up from germline, CDR1 is SEHNR and CDR2 is FQNEAQ (reference sequence). This CDR3 region has 14 residues. The CDR3 reads CASSLRQGPNTIYF. DNA of the CDR3: TGTGCCAGCAGCTTACGACAGGGGCCAAACACCATATATTTT.

The chain links TRBV7-2 to TRBJ2-3; 11 bases line up with TRBD2. Germline CDR1 SGHTA, CDR2 FQGNSA. V shed 1 base, J shed 2 bases, and the junction held 5 bases outside the gene matches. CDR3 length: 17 residues. DNA of the CDR3: TGTGCCAGCAGCTTAGAGACTAGCGGGGCATACACAGATACGCAGTATTTT. Encoded protein: CASSLETSGAYTDTQYF.

V usage is TRBV30 and J usage is TRBJ1-6; D is uncertain. V lost 3 bases to trimming and J lost 7 bases, with 19 bases between them. CDR1 and CDR2 (germline): GTSNPN, SVGIG (reference sequence). This CDR3 is built from 16 residues. For the CDR3, the DNA is TGTGCCTGGAGGGAACATCAGGTCGGCGGGAATTCACCCCTCCACTTT. Its translation: CAWREHQVGGNSPLHF.

This chain links TRBV5-1 with TRBJ1-2; 7 bases match TRBD1. V shed 5 bases, J shed 1 base, and the junction held 14 bases outside the gene matches. The CDR3 consists of 17 residues. Germline CDR1 is SGHRS and CDR2 is YFSETQ. The CDR3 sequence is CASRSTGSVPSNYGYTF. The CDR3 nucleotides read TGCGCCAGCAGATCGACAGGGAGTGTTCCCAGTAACTATGGCTACACCTTC.

This sequence joins TRBV5-6 and TRBJ1-3, with D possibly being TRBD1 (5 bases). Germline CDR1 reads SGHDT; CDR2 reads YYEEEE. Between the trimmed V and J ends, which lost 3 bases and 0 bases, there was a span of 10 bases. CDR3 size: 15 residues. CDR3 sequence (DNA): TGTGCCAGCAGCTGGGACGGGAGCTCTGGAAACACCATATATTTT. Translation: CASSWDGSSGNTIYF.

This sequence joins TRBV2 and TRBJ2-7; 12 nucleotides match TRBD2. The CDR3 runs to 17 residues. V lost 5 bases, J lost 0 bases, and 8 bases stayed unmatched. Germline loops: CDR1 SNHLY, CDR2 FYNNEI. In DNA form, the CDR3 reads TGTGCCAGCAGTCTTTCGACTAGCGGGGGAAGCTCCTACGAGCAGTACTTC. Translation gives CASSLSTSGGSSYEQYF. Filled out from reference TRBV2 and TRBJ2-7, the complete variable domain reads EPEVTQTPSHQVTQMGQEVILRCVPISNHLYFYWYRQILGQKVEFLVSFYNNEISEKSEIFDDQFSVERPDGSNFTLKIRSTKLEDSAMYFCASSLSTSGGSSYEQYFGPGTRLTVT.

The J gene is TRBJ2-1, the V gene TRBV19; a weak D match, TRBD2 (6 bases). CDR1 is LNHDA and CDR2 is SQIVND in the germline V gene (reference sequence). This CDR3 is built from 13 residues. The V end lost 3 bases, the J end lost 14 bases, and 17 bases lay between the germline ends. CDR3 DNA: TGTGCCAGTAGTATCAGCGCGGGATCCCCGGAGTTCTTC. Translating it yields CASSISAGSPEFF.

The V and J genes are TRBV7-6 and TRBJ2-3; TRBD2 aligns across 7 bases. With 3 bases clipped from V and 2 bases from J, the junction kept 5 bases outside the gene matches. The V gene's germline CDR1 is SGHVS and CDR2 FNYEAQ. This CDR3 contains 15 residues. CDR3 sequence: CASSLFLAATDTQYF. The DNA of the CDR3 is TGTGCCAGCAGCTTGTTCCTAGCGGCCACAGATACGCAGTATTTT.

The chain links TRBV30 to TRBJ1-5; D remains ambiguous. Germline-derived CDR1 and CDR2 are GTSNPN and SVGIG (reference sequence). The V gene lost 1 base and the J gene lost 2 bases, with 3 bases spanning the gap. The CDR3 is 12 residues long. CDR3 loop: CAWSAGNQPQHF. CDR3 DNA sequence: TGTGCCTGGAGTGCCGGCAATCAGCCCCAGCATTTT.

This chain joins TRBV7-9 and TRBJ2-7, with TRBD1 matching 8 bases. The germline gives CDR1 SEHNR, CDR2 FQNEAQ (reference sequence). The CDR3 covers 12 residues. The J segment lost 4 bases and the V segment lost 5 bases, leaving 1 base of the junction unmatched. In DNA, the CDR3 is TGTGCCAGCAGCCACAGGGGGTACGAGCAGTACTTC. Its protein is CASSHRGYEQYF.

J is TRBJ2-2 and V is TRBV10-3; 7 nucleotides agree with TRBD2. Germline CDR1 reads ENHRY; CDR2 reads SYGVKD. This CDR3 is 15 amino acids long. J was trimmed by 3 bases and V by 4 bases; bases with no gene match: 5. The CDR3 is CAISVISGDTGELFF. The CDR3 nucleotides are TGTGCCATCAGTGTAATAAGCGGGGACACCGGGGAGCTGTTTTTT.

This chain joins TRBV7-9 and TRBJ1-1; possibly TRBD1 for D (6 bases). V was clipped by 2 bases and J by 10 bases, with 14 bases between them. The germline CDR1 and CDR2 sequences are SEHNR and FQNEAQ (reference sequence). CDR3 size: 13 residues. In DNA, the CDR3 is TGTGCCAGCAGCTTACCAGGGGCGTACGTAGCTTTCTTT. It translates to CASSLPGAYVAFF. The full variable domain, its missing parts supplied by reference TRBV7-9 and TRBJ1-1, is DTGVSQNPRHKITKRGQNVTFRCDPISEHNRLYWYRQTLGQGPEFLTYFQNEAQLEKSRLLSDRFSAERPKGSFSTLEIQRTEQGDSAMYLCASSLPGAYVAFFGQGTRLTVV.

Concerning this clone: The junction does not match germline at one end; this may be a read error. The rearrangement joins TRBV7-9 to TRBJ1-6, with 10 bases aligning to TRBD1. The CDR3 is made up of 17 amino acids. Germline V gene sequence: CDR1 SEHNR, CDR2 FQNEAQ (reference sequence). The CDR3: CSSSSRDRGSPNSPLHF. For the CDR3, the DNA is TGTTCCAGCAGTTCACGGGACAGGGGCTCTCCAAATTCACCCCTCCACTTT.

The V gene is TRBV4-1, the J gene TRBJ2-4; 9 nucleotides align to TRBD1. The length of the CDR3 is 20 residues. Germline CDR1 reads MGHRA; CDR2 reads YSYEKL. V shed 3 bases and J 6 bases; nucleotides not matched to a gene: 21. As DNA, the CDR3 is TGCGCCAGCAGCCAGGGAACCGGGACAGGGCTACTTAGGGGGGGAAACATTCAGTACTTC. The encoded protein is CASSQGTGTGLLRGGNIQYF.

This rearrangement joins TRBV5-4 to TRBJ1-4, with D hard to call. Per germline, CDR1 SGHNT and CDR2 YYREEE (reference sequence). This CDR3 is built from 14 residues. V was cut by 0 bases and J by 2 bases, with 5 bases left in between. The chain's CDR3 is CASSLGGTNEKLFF. The CDR3 DNA follows: TGTGCCAGCAGCTTGGGAGGGACTAATGAAAAACTGTTTTTT.

The chain employs TRBV19 and TRBJ2-2, with D possibly TRBD2 on 6 matching bases. Looked up from germline, CDR1 is LNHDA and CDR2 is SQIVND (reference sequence). V was shortened by 7 bases and J by 8 bases, with 17 bases between the two germline ends. This CDR3 spans 14 amino acids. For the CDR3, the DNA is TGTGCCAGTACAGGGACTGGAGGTAGGGGGGAGCTGTTTTTT. Amino acid sequence: CASTGTGGRGELFF.

The rearrangement uses TRBV7-9 and TRBJ2-6, with D possibly being TRBD2 (5 bases). V lost 3 bases, J lost 2 bases, and 8 bases lay in between. The CDR3 runs 15 residues. CDR1 is SEHNR, CDR2 FQNEAQ, per germline (reference sequence). Here the CDR3 DNA reads TGTGCCAGCAGCTTCGGGGTGGCTGGGGCCAACGTCCTGACTTTC. Amino acids: CASSFGVAGANVLTF.

This clone was recorded only once. The V and J genes are TRBV18 and TRBJ1-1; D perhaps matches TRBD1 (6 bases). In germline, CDR1 is KGHSH, CDR2 LQKENI. The CDR3 runs 14 residues. Deletions cut 4 bases from V and 2 bases from J, with 11 bases between. The CDR3 bases are TGTGCCAGCTCACGGGCAGGGGTTAACACTGAAGCTTTCTTT. This sequence encodes CASSRAGVNTEAFF.

The V and J genes are TRBV19 and TRBJ1-2; possible D gene TRBD1, 5 bases. This CDR3 contains 15 residues. Trimming took 3 bases from V and 8 from J, leaving 19 bases between them. The germline gives CDR1 LNHDA, CDR2 SQIVND (reference sequence). CDR3 nucleotide sequence: TGTGCCAGTAGTATCTTATCCGCAGCCGGACACGGCTACACCTTC. Translating it yields CASSILSAAGHGYTF.

This chain uses TRBV4-1 with TRBJ1-4, with no clear D. V gave up 3 bases and J gave up 5 bases, with 10 bases separating them. This CDR3 comprises 14 residues. Germline lookup yields CDR1 MGHRA and CDR2 YSYEKL. CDR3 DNA sequence: TGCGCCAGCAGCCAGAGGATTAACAATGAAAAACTGTTTTTT. Its protein is CASSQRINNEKLFF.